The source of this T cell receptor (beta chain) is a study of shared T cell receptors in the human thymus. This CDR3 comprises 16 residues. The trim removed 4 bases at V and 1 base at J, leaving 9 bases unmatched. Germline V lookup: CDR1 SGHNT, CDR2 YENEEA. TCRdb's table, derived via immunoSEQ multiplex PCR, lists solely in-frame clones and lacks some. The sample lists under 700,000 clones; 78% were seen once. The sample was also linked to a second study, of human thymus T cells. In that study: Healthy Finnish infants undergoing corrective surgery for congenital heart defects provided the donor material. Resected material from corrective heart surgery provided the thymus tissue analysed.

The origin of this receptor is a boy younger than two with a congenital heart defect. This rearrangement joins TRBV11-3 to TRBJ2-7; 8 bases agree with TRBD1. Sequencing was done on a sample of thymocytes. CDR3 nucleotides: TGTGCCAGCAGCTCGGCTTCGGACAGGGAGTCCTACGAGCAGTACTTC. Protein sequence: CASSSASDRESYEQYF. The full variable domain, with the rest looked up from reference TRBV11-3 and TRBJ2-7, is EAGVVQSPRYKIIEKKQPVAFWCNPISGHNTLYWYLQNLGQGPELLIRYENEEAVDDSQLPKDRFSAERLKGVDSTLKIQPAELGDSAVYLCASSSASDRESYEQYFGPGTRLTVT.